These T cell receptor beta chains were read from a single sample in a study of blood T cell repertoires in COVID-19. Clones were sequenced by immunoSEQ multiplex PCR, and TCRdb holds only the in-frame ones, with some missing. The table includes some 200,000 clones, about 80% detected once. Sequencing was done on a sample of peripheral blood. These receptors all stem from a woman between 65 and 79 years old with acute or convalescent COVID-19. CDR3s include the opening cysteine and the closing phenylalanine or tryptophan. Fields, in order: J gene, clone size, V gene, CDR3 protein. The size field is filled for only some rows; it gives once, few, many or a size class.

j_gene: TRBJ2-3
abundance: -
v_gene: TRBV5-1
CDR3aa: CASRRDTSTDTQYF

j_gene: TRBJ2-3
abundance: -
v_gene: TRBV24-1
CDR3aa: CATSDTRTSEKSTDTQYF

j_gene: TRBJ2-7
abundance: -
v_gene: TRBV6-5
CDR3aa: CASSPQSSSYEQYF

j_gene: TRBJ1-2
abundance: few
v_gene: TRBV29-1
CDR3aa: CSGRDSGGYTF

j_gene: TRBJ2-1
abundance: -
v_gene: TRBV27
CDR3aa: CASSLFRQSSYNEQFF

j_gene: TRBJ2-1
abundance: -
v_gene: TRBV18
CDR3aa: CASSPISGRDDEQFF

j_gene: TRBJ1-5
abundance: -
v_gene: TRBV5-1
CDR3aa: CASSPTGVGVQHF

j_gene: TRBJ2-1
abundance: -
v_gene: TRBV5-1
CDR3aa: CASSPRTSGNNEQFF

j_gene: TRBJ1-4
abundance: many
v_gene: TRBV30
CDR3aa: CAWKSPGDEKLFF

j_gene: TRBJ1-2
abundance: -
v_gene: TRBV6-5
CDR3aa: CASSYSPNGLNYGYTF

j_gene: TRBJ2-7
abundance: -
v_gene: TRBV18
CDR3aa: CASSPDWQGAYEQYF

j_gene: TRBJ1-2
abundance: -
v_gene: TRBV3-1/TRBV3-2
CDR3aa: CASSQDRSGQTTF

j_gene: TRBJ2-7
abundance: -
v_gene: TRBV23-1
CDR3aa: CASSQEGVPREQYF

j_gene: TRBJ2-3
abundance: few
v_gene: TRBV14
CDR3aa: CASSHHTTNTQYF

j_gene: TRBJ2-5
abundance: -
v_gene: TRBV13
CDR3aa: CASSLDRSGAGGTVETQYF

j_gene: TRBJ1-4
abundance: many
v_gene: TRBV5-1
CDR3aa: CASSLAPPGTNEKLFF

j_gene: TRBJ2-7
abundance: once
v_gene: TRBV6-5
CDR3aa: CASRRGGGSYEQYF

j_gene: TRBJ1-5
abundance: -
v_gene: TRBV5-5
CDR3aa: CASSFFSGQGGNQPQHF

j_gene: TRBJ2-1
abundance: -
v_gene: TRBV5-1
CDR3aa: CASSKQGPPGDEQFF

j_gene: TRBJ2-3
abundance: -
v_gene: TRBV6-5
CDR3aa: CASSNSGVPSTDTQYF

j_gene: TRBJ2-7
abundance: -
v_gene: TRBV18
CDR3aa: CASSLRTGGSLYEQYF

j_gene: TRBJ1-1
abundance: -
v_gene: TRBV15
CDR3aa: CATSRDYGGKVAFF

j_gene: TRBJ2-6
abundance: -
v_gene: TRBV10-2
CDR3aa: CASRRGLAGASGANVLTF

j_gene: TRBJ2-3
abundance: few
v_gene: TRBV7-6
CDR3aa: CASSLDGTSDTDTQYF

j_gene: TRBJ2-1
abundance: -
v_gene: TRBV20-1
CDR3aa: CSARERGSSYNEQFF

j_gene: TRBJ2-2
abundance: -
v_gene: TRBV27
CDR3aa: CASSPPGLAGELFF

j_gene: TRBJ1-1
abundance: -
v_gene: TRBV19
CDR3aa: CASSSNSGQPNTEAFF

j_gene: TRBJ2-7
abundance: -
v_gene: TRBV7-3
CDR3aa: CASSVNGGYEQYF

j_gene: TRBJ1-2
abundance: -
v_gene: TRBV19
CDR3aa: CASSSLGVTGLYGYTF

j_gene: TRBJ1-4
abundance: -
v_gene: TRBV14
CDR3aa: CASSQVPGSRFF

j_gene: TRBJ1-4
abundance: -
v_gene: TRBV15
CDR3aa: CATSRPRTAPTNEKLFF

j_gene: TRBJ2-1
abundance: -
v_gene: TRBV11-3
CDR3aa: CASSLARDEQFF

j_gene: TRBJ2-1
abundance: -
v_gene: TRBV5-1
CDR3aa: CASSRLAGEGNEQFF

j_gene: TRBJ2-5
abundance: once
v_gene: TRBV25-1
CDR3aa: CASKILGQGGIHQYF

j_gene: TRBJ2-7
abundance: -
v_gene: TRBV11-1
CDR3aa: CASSLNPSGGSYEQYF

j_gene: TRBJ1-1
abundance: -
v_gene: TRBV5-1
CDR3aa: CASSLDPSGTPNTEAFF

j_gene: TRBJ2-7
abundance: -
v_gene: TRBV7-3
CDR3aa: CASGPTSGSTHRVYEQYF

j_gene: TRBJ1-4
abundance: -
v_gene: TRBV5-6
CDR3aa: CASSRRRGLVGEKLFF

j_gene: TRBJ2-1
abundance: -
v_gene: TRBV5-6
CDR3aa: CASSPLDYNEQFF

j_gene: TRBJ1-5
abundance: few
v_gene: TRBV27
CDR3aa: CASRPLDRVNQPQHF

j_gene: TRBJ2-3
abundance: -
v_gene: TRBV2
CDR3aa: CASSDGSHTQYF

j_gene: TRBJ1-6
abundance: -
v_gene: TRBV30
CDR3aa: CAWSHADRKNSPLHF